The next 14 T cell receptor beta chains were all read from a single sample in a study of blood T cell repertoires in COVID-19. Clones were read by immunoSEQ multiplex PCR, and TCRdb kept only the in-frame ones, dropping some. The repertoire consists of 250,000 to 300,000 clones, with approximately 82% occurring once and the leading ten covering approximately 6%. The sample was peripheral blood. These receptors were obtained from an elderly man with acute or convalescent COVID-19.

The V gene is TRBV5-1, the J gene TRBJ2-5; D uncertain. Germline CDR1 reads SGHRS; CDR2 reads YFSETQ. V gave up 0 bases and J gave up 6 bases, with 6 bases separating them. The CDR3 is 12 amino acids. CDR3 nucleotide sequence: TGCGCCAGCAGCTTGGACAGCCAGACCCAGTACTTC. Encoded protein: CASSLDSQTQYF.

The V gene is TRBV6-6, the J gene TRBJ2-7; TRBD2 might be the D (5 bases). V was cut by 4 bases and J by 0 bases, with 13 bases left in between. CDR3 size: 15 residues. Germline lookup yields CDR1 MNHNY and CDR2 SVGAGI (reference sequence). The DNA of the CDR3 is TGTGCCAGCAGTTTAGTTGCGGGTGGCTCCTACGAGCAGTACTTC. Translated: CASSLVAGGSYEQYF.

This chain connects TRBV11-2 to TRBJ2-7; 7 nucleotides match TRBD1. With V trimmed by 1 base and J by 3 bases, 3 bases remained unmatched. CDR3 length: 14 residues. Germline CDR1 reads SGHAT; CDR2 reads FQNNGV. The CDR3 DNA sequence: TGTGCCAGCAGCTTAGGCACAGGGGTCTACGAGCAGTACTTC. Amino acid sequence: CASSLGTGVYEQYF.

The genes are TRBV9 and TRBJ1-2, with 7 bases that match TRBD1. This CDR3 contains 13 residues. The trim removed 0 bases at V and 8 bases at J, leaving 4 bases unmatched. CDR1 and CDR2 (germline): SGDLS, YYNGEE. In DNA, the CDR3 is TGTGCCAGCAGCGTAGCGGACAGGATGGGCTACACCTTC. Translation: CASSVADRMGYTF. The complete variable domain, with remaining parts taken from reference TRBV9 and TRBJ1-2, reads DSGVTQTPKHLITATGQRVTLRCSPRSGDLSVYWYQQSLDQGLQFLIQYYNGEERAKGNILERFSAQQFPDLHSELNLSSLELGDSALYFCASSVADRMGYTFGSGTRLTVV.

The chain combines TRBV10-3 with TRBJ2-5; 12 bases match TRBD2. The length of the CDR3 is 15 residues. CDR1 ENHRY and CDR2 SYGVKD come from the germline V gene. J gave up 5 bases and V 4 bases, and 5 bases lay outside the gene matches. CDR3 in amino acids: CAISGLAGEGETQYF. CDR3 nucleotide sequence: TGTGCCATCAGTGGACTAGCGGGAGAAGGTGAGACCCAGTACTTC.

V is TRBV6-5 and J is TRBJ2-5; TRBD1 agrees at 8 bases. This CDR3 has 11 amino acids. J gave up 5 bases and V 8 bases, and 1 base lay outside the gene matches. CDR1 is MNHEY and CDR2 is SVGAGI in the germline V gene. Here the CDR3 DNA reads TGTGCCAGCCGACAGGGGGAGACCCAGTACTTC. As protein: CASRQGETQYF.

The chain combines TRBV24-1 with TRBJ2-1; 11 bases are shared with TRBD2. Unmatched junction bases numbered 12, after V lost 4 bases and J lost 8 bases. CDR1 and CDR2 (germline): KGHDR, SFDVKD. The CDR3 runs 17 residues. CDR3: CATSDPLAGGLLHEQFF. For the CDR3, the DNA is TGTGCCACCAGTGACCCATTAGCGGGGGGGCTTTTACATGAGCAGTTCTTC.

The V and J genes are TRBV28 and TRBJ1-2, with D possibly being TRBD1 (6 bases). Trimming removed 2 bases at V and 8 bases at J, with 15 bases between. Germline assignment: CDR1 MDHEN and CDR2 SYDVKM. CDR3 length: 14 amino acids. The CDR3 DNA reads as TGTGCCAGCAGTTTACAAACAGGGACACGGGGCTACACCTTC. It encodes CASSLQTGTRGYTF.

This clone was detected once. The chain carries TRBV18 and TRBJ1-1; D is possibly TRBD1 (5 bases). Per germline, CDR1 KGHSH and CDR2 LQKENI. This CDR3 region has 13 residues. Trimming took 6 bases from V and 4 from J, leaving 12 bases between them. For the CDR3, the DNA is TGTGCCAGCTCTACGTCCGGGGGCACTGAAGCTTTCTTT. Its translation: CASSTSGGTEAFF.

This chain uses TRBV18 with TRBJ1-6, with D perhaps TRBD1 (6 bases). Trimming stripped 2 bases from V and 10 bases from J, with 15 bases between. This CDR3 region has 15 residues. CDR1 is KGHSH and CDR2 is LQKENI in the germline V gene. The CDR3 DNA reads TGTGCCAGCTCACCAGGTCCAGGGGTCGGGTCACCCCTCCACTTT. Its protein is CASSPGPGVGSPLHF. Full variable domain (missing parts from reference TRBV18 and TRBJ1-6): NAGVMQNPRHLVRRRGQEARLRCSPMKGHSHVYWYRQLPEEGLKFMVYLQKENIIDESGMPKERFSAEFPKEGPSILRIQQVVRGDSAAYFCASSPGPGVGSPLHFGNGTRLTVT.

This clone occurred a few times. This chain links TRBV5-4 with TRBJ1-1, with 9 bases lining up with TRBD1. Germline CDR1 and CDR2: SGHNT and YYREEE (reference sequence). Losses at the gene ends were 2 bases for V and 3 bases for J; bases not matched to a gene: 2. The CDR3 spans 14 residues. CDR3 region: CASSFRDRDTEAFF. The CDR3 region has the DNA TGTGCCAGCAGCTTCCGGGACAGGGACACTGAAGCTTTCTTT.

As regards this clone: This same CDR3 is encoded by further DNA sequences in the sample. This chain uses TRBV18 with TRBJ2-5; D is undetermined. From germline, CDR1 is KGHSH and CDR2 LQKENI. The CDR3 extends over 12 amino acids. Trimming took off 2 bases at V and 5 bases at J, with 6 bases between the two ends. The CDR3 region has the DNA TGTGCCAGCTCACCAAGTGGCGAGACCCAGTACTTC. Translating gives CASSPSGETQYF.

The CDR3 reads CASSEREEGTGLNSGVSALHF. CDR3 DNA: TGTGCCAGCAGTGAAAGGGAGGAGGGGACAGGGTTGAATTCGGGGGTCAGCGCCCTCCACTTT. The chain joins TRBV6-1 to TRBJ1-6; 9 positions agree with TRBD1. Germline loops: CDR1 MNHNS, CDR2 SASEGT. The V gene end was trimmed by 2 bases and the J gene end by 14 bases; junction bases not matched to a gene: 28. The CDR3 totals 21 residues.

Turning to this clone: At one end, the junction sequence differs from germline, possibly due to a read error. V is TRBV5-4 and J is TRBJ2-1; 10 bases line up with TRBD2. CDR1 SGHNT and CDR2 YYREEE come from the germline V gene (reference sequence). CDR3 length: 15 residues. CDR3: CASAGQRGGYDEQFF. The CDR3 DNA sequence: TGTGCCAGCGCGGGTCAGCGGGGGGGCTACGATGAGCAGTTCTTC. The variable domain in full, with the rest retrieved from reference TRBV5-4 and TRBJ2-1, is ETGVTQSPTHLIKTRGQQVTLRCSSQSGHNTVSWYQQALGQGPQFIFQYYREEENGRGNFPPRFSGLQFPNYSSELNVNALELDDSALYLCASAGQRGGYDEQFFGPGTRLTVL.